These 27 T cell receptor beta chains came from one sample sequenced in a study of CD8 T cells in ankylosing spondylitis (dated by TCRdb to the late 2010s). Which antigens these TCRs recognize remains unknown. General findings and caveats noted by the study authors: A TCR beta motif of about eight highly homologous amino acid variants appeared characteristic of blood from ankylosing spondylitis patients.

Receptors were amplified or captured by 5' RACE. Sequencing was carried out with an Illumina HiSeq 2500. TCRdb's own reprocessing of the public reads used fastp at Q25 and MiXCR and kept productive beta chains. Rows merge per CDR3 protein into single entries with the most common DNA and genes. Recorded for this sample are 400,000 to 450,000 distinct CDR3 sequences; roughly 15% of them occurred a single time. Together, the top ten hold approximately 1% of the sample. Sequencing was performed on blood, either unsorted or a sorted T cell fraction (not recorded which). Every receptor here comes from a male donor with ankylosing spondylitis.

This chain uses TRBV4-1 with TRBJ2-2; 10 nucleotides agree with TRBD2. The CDR3 has 18 amino acids. Trimming removed 4 bases from V and 0 bases from J; junction bases left unmatched: 8. Germline assignment: CDR1 MGHRA and CDR2 YSYEKL. The CDR3 here is CASSLLAGAFANTGELFF. The CDR3 coding sequence is TGCGCCAGCAGCCTTCTAGCGGGGGCGTTCGCGAACACCGGGGAGCTGTTTTTT.

The V call is TRBV7-6, the J call TRBJ2-1, with D uncertain. Germline V gives CDR1 SGHVS, CDR2 FNYEAQ. Between the trimmed V and J ends, which lost 5 bases and 7 bases, there was a span of 18 bases. The CDR3 loop spans 15 amino acids. The CDR3 is CASSTQAGIGNEQFF. Here the CDR3 DNA reads TGTGCCAGCAGCACCCAGGCAGGTATTGGGAATGAGCAGTTCTTC. Full variable domain (rest looked up from reference TRBV7-6 and TRBJ2-1): GAGVSQSPRYKVTKRGQDVALRCDPISGHVSLYWYRQALGQGPEFLTYFNYEAQQDKSGLPNDRFSAERPEGSISTLTIQRTEQRDSAMYRCASSTQAGIGNEQFFGPGTRLTVL.

The gene calls are TRBV29-1 and TRBJ1-1; tentative D call: TRBD1 (5 bases). This CDR3 contains 12 residues. Trimming took 1 base from V and 7 from J, leaving 10 bases between them. Germline assignment: CDR1 SQVTM and CDR2 ANQGSEA. Here the CDR3 DNA reads TGCAGCGTTGAAGCCCAAAGGGGTGAAGCTTTCTTT. Translating it yields CSVEAQRGEAFF.

V usage is TRBV30 and J usage is TRBJ1-1; D ambiguous. The CDR3 is made up of 11 amino acids. Germline V gene sequence: CDR1 GTSNPN, CDR2 SVGIG (reference sequence). Trimming removed 4 bases from V and 5 bases from J, with 8 bases in between. The CDR3 is CAWKQGTEAFF. The CDR3 DNA sequence: TGTGCCTGGAAGCAAGGGACTGAAGCTTTCTTT.

This clonotype was counted only a few times. The chain combines TRBV4-3 with TRBJ2-2; possibly TRBD1 or TRBD2 for D (6 bases each). Trimming removed 0 bases from V and 5 bases from J, with 22 bases in between. This CDR3 contains 19 residues. Germline CDR1 and CDR2: LGHNA and YSLEER. CDR3 residues: CASSQDLGASVVKTGELFF. CDR3 bases: TGCGCCAGCAGCCAAGATCTGGGGGCTAGCGTGGTGAAAACCGGGGAGCTGTTTTTT.

This clonotype was detected a few times. The chain has TRBV20-1 and TRBJ2-1; D is possibly TRBD1 (5 bases). Trimming pared 3 bases from V and 0 bases from J, leaving 15 bases between. The CDR3 totals 16 residues. The V gene's germline CDR1 is DFQATT and CDR2 SNEGSKA (reference sequence). The CDR3 coding sequence is TGCAGTGCTAGTGAGTCAGGGCGCAGCTCCTACAATGAGCAGTTCTTC. It specifies CSASESGRSSYNEQFF.

This clonotype has ten or more counts. A junction boundary mismatches the germline segment, possibly from a read error. V usage is TRBV7-7 and J usage is TRBJ2-5, with D unresolved. This CDR3 has 13 amino acids. CDR1 and CDR2 (germline): SSHAT, FNYEAQ (reference sequence). CDR3 sequence (DNA): TGTGCTAGCAGCTTAGGCCTTAAAGAGACCCAGTACTTC. It is translated as CASSLGLKETQYF.

The CDR3 loop is CSAPGAGELFF. The CDR3, as DNA: TGCAGTGCCCCGGGAGCCGGGGAGCTGTTTTTT. The chain joins TRBV20-1 to TRBJ2-2; maybe TRBD2 (6 bases). The germline gives CDR1 DFQATT, CDR2 SNEGSKA (reference sequence). The V gene lost 6 bases and the J gene lost 6 bases, with 8 bases spanning the gap. The CDR3 sequence is 11 residues long.

V is TRBV12-3 or TRBV12-4 and J is TRBJ1-1; maybe TRBD1 (5 bases). CDR3 length: 14 residues. Trimming took off 2 bases at V and 3 bases at J, with 10 bases between the two ends. CDR3 nucleotides: TGTGCCAGCAGTTTACTGGCGGGGCACACTGAAGCTTTCTTT. Amino acids: CASSLLAGHTEAFF.

The CDR3 DNA reads as TGTGCCATCAGTGAGACTAGTTTCCACGAGCAGTACTTC. Protein: CAISETSFHEQYF. This chain links TRBV10-3 with TRBJ2-7; maybe TRBD2 (5 bases). CDR1 and CDR2 from the germline V gene are ENHRY and SYGVKD. The CDR3 is made up of 13 amino acids. The V gene lost 2 bases and the J gene lost 5 bases, with 10 bases spanning the gap.

This clonotype was observed a handful of times. The V gene is TRBV20-1, the J gene TRBJ1-5; 8 bases align to TRBD1. V trimming: 0 bases; J trimming: 7 bases; junction bases outside the gene matches: 5. Germline CDR1 DFQATT, CDR2 SNEGSKA (reference sequence). CDR3 size: 14 residues. The CDR3 protein is CSARDGTGGQPQHF. The CDR3 DNA is TGCAGTGCTAGAGATGGCACAGGGGGACAGCCCCAGCATTTT.

V usage is TRBV6-6 and J usage is TRBJ2-7; TRBD2 aligns across 9 bases. Unmatched junction bases numbered 8, after V lost 11 bases and J lost 6 bases. CDR3 length equals 12 residues. The germline V gene has CDR1 MNHNY and CDR2 SVGAGI (reference sequence). CDR3 loop: CAARREGFEQYF. CDR3 in DNA: TGTGCCGCTCGGCGGGAGGGTTTCGAGCAGTACTTC.

This clonotype occurred a few times. The chain is built from TRBV20-1 and TRBJ1-5, with D perhaps matching TRBD1 (6 bases). Germline V gives CDR1 DFQATT, CDR2 SNEGSKA (reference sequence). The CDR3 runs 14 residues. The CDR3 loop is CSGLAPGDDQPQHF. In DNA, the CDR3 is TGCAGCGGTCTGGCGCCAGGGGACGATCAGCCCCAGCATTTT.

The gene calls are TRBV7-8 and TRBJ1-2; 10 nucleotides agree with TRBD1. The CDR3 covers 15 residues. The ends lost 5 bases at V and 6 bases at J; junction bases unmatched: 9. Germline values: CDR1 SGHVS, CDR2 FQNEAQ. The CDR3 loop reads CASSRSGQGLDGYTF. In nucleotides, the CDR3 is TGTGCCAGCAGCCGTTCGGGACAGGGGCTAGATGGCTACACCTTC. Filled out from reference TRBV7-8 and TRBJ1-2, the complete variable domain reads GAGVSQSPRYKVAKRGQDVALRCDPISGHVSLFWYQQALGQGPEFLTYFQNEAQLDKSGLPSDRFFAERPEGSVSTLKIQRTQQEDSAVYLCASSRSGQGLDGYTFGSGTRLTVV.

The chain uses TRBV27 and TRBJ1-5; D is uncertain. The CDR3 length is 13 residues. Trimming stripped 3 bases from V and 7 bases from J, with 10 bases between. Germline V gene data show CDR1 as MNHEY and CDR2 as SMNVEV (reference sequence). CDR3 protein: CASSFHNGQPQHF. In nucleotides, the CDR3 is TGTGCCAGCAGTTTCCATAACGGACAGCCCCAGCATTTT.

This clonotype appeared many times. The chain joins TRBV5-1 to TRBJ2-7; 10 nucleotides line up with TRBD1. Germline CDR1 SGHRS, CDR2 YFSETQ. V lost 3 bases, J lost 6 bases, and 9 bases stayed unmatched. This CDR3 is built from 15 residues. The CDR3 spells CASSSSGQGISEQYF. The CDR3 DNA reads as TGCGCCAGCAGCTCGTCGGGACAGGGGATCTCCGAGCAGTACTTC.

This chain connects TRBV5-1 to TRBJ2-2; 11 bases are a match to TRBD2. CDR1 SGHRS and CDR2 YFSETQ come from the germline V gene. J was trimmed by 6 bases and V by 0 bases; bases with no gene match: 10. This CDR3 spans 18 amino acids. The CDR3 loop reads CASSLAGTSGLGAGELFF. CDR3 nucleotide sequence: TGCGCCAGCAGCTTGGCCGGGACTAGCGGACTTGGGGCCGGGGAGCTGTTTTTT.

The V call is TRBV6-2 or TRBV6-3, the J call TRBJ2-7; 9 positions match TRBD1. The germline V gene encodes CDR1 MNHEY and CDR2 SVGEGT. The CDR3 length is 16 residues. V gave up 6 bases and J gave up 2 bases; unmatched junction bases: 11. The CDR3 bases are TGTGCCAGCAGCTTAAGGGGGACAGGGTCCACCTACGAGCAGTACTTC. Translating gives CASSLRGTGSTYEQYF.

The rearrangement joins TRBV2 to TRBJ2-1; TRBD2 matches at 9 bases. CDR3 size: 16 residues. The V and J ends lost 5 bases and 0 bases, in that order; junction bases with no gene match: 5. Germline V lookup: CDR1 SNHLY, CDR2 FYNNEI. This chain's CDR3 is CASSPSGTPSYNEQFF. For the CDR3, the DNA is TGTGCCAGCAGTCCTAGCGGGACGCCCTCCTACAATGAGCAGTTCTTC.

This chain uses TRBV7-9 with TRBJ1-3, with D perhaps matching TRBD1 (6 bases). The ends were cut back, 5 bases at V and 8 bases at J, with 19 bases in the middle. The CDR3 runs 15 residues. The germline V gene has CDR1 SEHNR and CDR2 FQNEAQ (reference sequence). The CDR3 region is CASSPRTEGLYTIYF. The CDR3 coding sequence is TGTGCCAGCAGCCCCCGGACAGAGGGTTTGTACACCATATATTTT. Using reference TRBV7-9 and TRBJ1-3 for the parts outside the CDR3, the full variable domain is DTGVSQNPRHKITKRGQNVTFRCDPISEHNRLYWYRQTLGQGPEFLTYFQNEAQLEKSRLLSDRFSAERPKGSFSTLEIQRTEQGDSAMYLCASSPRTEGLYTIYFGEGSWLTVV.

This clonotype was counted only a few times. This sequence joins TRBV19 and TRBJ1-5, with 10 bases matching TRBD1. V lost 5 bases, J lost 1 base, and 5 bases stayed unmatched. The CDR3 has 16 residues. The germline V gene encodes CDR1 LNHDA and CDR2 SQIVND (reference sequence). The CDR3 DNA reads as TGTGCCAGTAGTCTCCGGGGACAGGGGAGCAATCAGCCCCAGCATTTT. This translates into CASSLRGQGSNQPQHF.

This rearrangement joins TRBV6-1 to TRBJ2-3; possibly TRBD1 or TRBD2 for D (7 bases each). Trimming pared 9 bases from V and 9 bases from J, leaving 25 bases between. This CDR3 has 15 amino acids. Germline CDR1 reads MNHNS; CDR2 reads SASEGT. CDR3 sequence: CASNSLRGGRRTQYF. The CDR3 region has the DNA TGTGCCAGTAACTCCCTCAGGGGGGGGCGCAGGACGCAGTATTTT.

The chain uses TRBV3-1 and TRBJ1-2, with a tentative D call TRBD1 (5 bases). Germline V gene data show CDR1 as LGHDT and CDR2 as YNNKEL (reference sequence). The CDR3 extends over 12 amino acids. V lost 4 bases and J 7 bases, leaving 10 bases between the germline ends. The CDR3 nucleotides are TGTGCCAGCAGCCCGGGGGATTCTGGCTACACCTTC. Translation: CASSPGDSGYTF.

This chain links TRBV9 with TRBJ1-2; 7 bases are a match to TRBD1. Germline trimming cut 2 bases from V and 1 base from J; bases unmatched to any gene: 8. Germline CDR1 and CDR2: SGDLS and YYNGEE. The CDR3 runs to 16 residues. The CDR3 bases are TGTGCCAGCAGCGTCTCCGGGACAGACTTTAACTATGGCTACACCTTC. Amino acids: CASSVSGTDFNYGYTF.

The chain employs TRBV19 and TRBJ2-1; 14 bases line up with TRBD2. V dropped 5 bases and J dropped 4; count of bases not matched to a gene: 7. CDR3 length: 17 residues. Germline V gene lookup returns CDR1 LNHDA and CDR2 SQIVND (reference sequence). CDR3 sequence: CASSPGTSGGIYNEQFF. The CDR3 nucleotides are TGTGCCAGTAGTCCCGGGACTAGCGGGGGTATATACAATGAGCAGTTCTTC.

This chain joins TRBV12-3 or TRBV12-4 and TRBJ2-3; D uncertain. This CDR3 has 14 residues. V was trimmed by 10 bases and J by 3 bases, leaving 17 bases between them. This chain's CDR3 is CAILRSGLTDTQYF. DNA of the CDR3: TGTGCCATCCTTCGTAGTGGGTTGACAGATACGCAGTATTTT.

About this clonotype itself: Its ends do not fully match the called genes, so a read error is possible. The chain employs TRBV12-3 or TRBV12-4 and TRBJ1-1; D is possibly TRBD1 (5 bases). CDR3 size: 12 residues. CDR3 coding DNA: TGTGCCACCAGTTCGCACGGGGGGGAAGCTTTCTTT. Protein sequence: CATSSHGGEAFF.